This T cell receptor (beta chain) was documented in a study of vaccination and CD4 T cells after COVID-19. The V gene lost 10 bases and the J gene lost 5 bases, with 14 bases spanning the gap. The V gene's germline CDR1 is ENHRY and CDR2 SYGVKD. The CDR3 consists of 12 residues. This clonotype was seen a few times. Its antigen is currently unknown. The treatment denotes: roughly 10-day PBMC culture with coronavirus spike peptide pools or control peptides (ViraFEST assay). Cultured CD4+ T cell DNA underwent sequencing with the Oncomine TCR Beta short-read assay. TCRdb passed the PCR reads through MiXCR, listing each CDR3 protein once. The table lists some 18,000 distinct CDR3 sequences, about 46% of them singletons.

The chain employs TRBV10-3 and TRBJ2-5; tentative D call: TRBD2 (7 bases). This sequence was found in a human donor who had recovered from COVID-19. The input for sequencing was CD4+ T cells from blood, cultured in vitro, taken after SARS-CoV-2 vaccination. The CDR3 region has the DNA TGTGCCACCAAGGGGGGGGTCGAGACCCAGTACTTC. Amino acid sequence: CATKGGVETQYF.